These 13 T cell receptor beta chains were sequenced from one sample in a study of shared clonotypes between healthy human individuals. Repertoires were generated with immunoSEQ multiplex PCR, while TCRdb's copy carries only in-frame clones and drops some. Found here are about 680,000 clones, more than 70% of them singletons; the top ten hold 1.5% to 2%. Sequenced material: memory CD4+ T cells sorted from blood. The subset denotes: CD45RA-negative fraction. The source is a young woman in good health.

This clone was seen once. The V gene is TRBV21-1, the J gene TRBJ1-2; TRBD1, the D gene given by the table, was not confirmed from the DNA. TRBV21-1 is a pseudogene locus. The CDR3 sequence is 15 residues long. The CDR3 reads CASSKSKGAFYGYTF. Written as DNA, the CDR3 is TGTGCCAGCAGCAAATCAAAGGGGGCGTTTTATGGCTACACCTTC.

The V call is TRBV18, the J call TRBJ1-2, with D unclear. Germline values: CDR1 KGHSH, CDR2 LQKENI. The ends were cut back, 6 bases at V and 7 bases at J, with 21 bases in the middle. The CDR3 sequence is 15 residues long. CDR3 protein: CASSPSSGTAGGYTF. CDR3 nucleotide sequence: TGTGCCAGCTCGCCCTCCTCCGGCACCGCGGGTGGCTACACCTTC.

The J gene is TRBJ2-2, the V gene TRBV19; D is uncertain. V lost 5 bases and J 4 bases, leaving 20 bases between the germline ends. The germline V gene encodes CDR1 LNHDA and CDR2 SQIVND (reference sequence). The CDR3 extends over 17 amino acids. The CDR3, as DNA: TGTGCCAGTAGTCCCACGACTGGTTTTGGGGTCACCGGGGAGCTGTTTTTT. It translates to CASSPTTGFGVTGELFF.

This clone was seen ten or more times. The V and J genes are TRBV11-2 and TRBJ2-7; maybe TRBD2 (6 bases). Trimming took off 5 bases at V and 6 bases at J, with 20 bases between the two ends. In germline, CDR1 is SGHAT, CDR2 FQNNGV. This CDR3 region has 15 residues. The CDR3 sequence is CASSPPVAVRGEQYF. CDR3 sequence (DNA): TGTGCCAGCAGCCCCCCTGTAGCGGTCCGGGGCGAGCAGTACTTC.

This clone was picked up a small number of times. The CDR3 nucleotides are TGTGCCAGCAGGGAGGGGGGAAACCAAGAGACCCAGTACTTC. Its protein product is CASREGGNQETQYF. The chain is built from TRBV28 and TRBJ2-5; D is tentatively TRBD1 or TRBD2 (6 bases each). Trimming stripped 6 bases from V and 0 bases from J, with 11 bases between. The CDR3 covers 14 residues. The V gene's germline CDR1 is MDHEN and CDR2 SYDVKM.

Ten or more counts support this clone. The chain is built from TRBV6-5 and TRBJ1-2; the D is unclear. V gave up 5 bases and J gave up 3 bases, with 7 bases separating them. Germline CDR1 reads MNHEY; CDR2 reads SVGAGI. The CDR3 loop spans 12 amino acids. The CDR3 DNA follows: TGTGCCAGCAGTCCAACGGACTATGGCTACACCTTC. Encoded protein: CASSPTDYGYTF.

This chain links TRBV11-2 with TRBJ2-7; 7 bases line up with TRBD1. CDR3 size: 16 residues. CDR1 and CDR2 (germline): SGHAT, FQNNGV. V shed 4 bases, J shed 3 bases, and the junction held 12 bases outside the gene matches. The chain's CDR3 is CASSSLRQGFFYEQYF. Written as DNA, the CDR3 is TGTGCCAGCAGCTCCCTTAGACAGGGATTTTTCTACGAGCAGTACTTC.

V gene TRBV19 combines with J gene TRBJ1-5; D is uncertain. The V and J ends lost 10 bases and 2 bases respectively, with 12 bases between them. The CDR3 has 13 amino acids. The germline V gene has CDR1 LNHDA and CDR2 SQIVND (reference sequence). CDR3 in amino acids: CAISRTGNQPQHF. The CDR3 DNA reads as TGTGCCATAAGCCGCACCGGCAATCAGCCCCAGCATTTT. The full variable domain, its missing parts supplied by reference TRBV19 and TRBJ1-5, is DGGITQSPKYLFRKEGQNVTLSCEQNLNHDAMYWYRQDPGQGLRLIYYSQIVNDFQKGDIAEGYSVSREKKESFPLTVTSAQKNPTAFYLCAISRTGNQPQHFGDGTRLSIL.

The chain couples TRBV6-5 to TRBJ2-7; no clear D. Germline assignment: CDR1 MNHEY and CDR2 SVGAGI. The CDR3 contains 14 residues. Trimming pared 2 bases from V and 2 bases from J, leaving 10 bases between. The CDR3 DNA is TGTGCCAGCAGTTACGGCTCCATTACCTACGAGCAGTACTTC. Translation gives CASSYGSITYEQYF.

This clone came up once. The V gene is TRBV5-1, the J gene TRBJ2-3; D call uncertain. CDR1 is SGHRS and CDR2 is YFSETQ in the germline V gene. Trimming removed 0 bases from V and 4 bases from J, with 12 bases in between. This CDR3 has 15 residues. In DNA form, the CDR3 reads TGCGCCAGCAGCTTGGACAGTGGGCAAGCAGATACGCAGTATTTT. Translated: CASSLDSGQADTQYF.

This chain connects TRBV5-1 to TRBJ1-5, with D maybe TRBD1 (5 bases). This CDR3 spans 15 amino acids. The germline V gene has CDR1 SGHRS and CDR2 YFSETQ. Trimming removed 4 bases from V and 0 bases from J, with 11 bases in between. CDR3 sequence (DNA): TGCGCCAGCAGCCCGGCAGGGCATAGCAATCAGCCCCAGCATTTT. This translates into CASSPAGHSNQPQHF.

The V gene is TRBV6-5, the J gene TRBJ1-3; D remains ambiguous. Germline CDR1 MNHEY, CDR2 SVGAGI. V gave up 5 bases and J gave up 2 bases, with 7 bases separating them. CDR3 length: 13 residues. Written as DNA, the CDR3 is TGTGCCAGCAGTGCCGATGCTGGAAACACCATATATTTT. It codes for CASSADAGNTIYF.

V is TRBV19 and J is TRBJ2-7; 9 positions match TRBD2. Losses at the gene ends were 11 bases for V and 4 bases for J; bases not matched to a gene: 9. The germline V gene has CDR1 LNHDA and CDR2 SQIVND (reference sequence). The CDR3 consists of 13 residues. The CDR3, as DNA: TGTGCCTCGGAGGCTAGCGGGAAATACGAGCAGTACTTC. This translates into CASEASGKYEQYF.